One sample yielded the 4 T cell receptor beta chains listed below, sequenced in a study of cytotoxic CD8 clonotypes in ibrutinib-treated CLL. The assay was immunoSEQ multiplex PCR, and TCRdb's table has in-frame clones only and misses some. The sample carries 300,000 or so clones, about 64% recorded once. The source was PBMCs, collected after 36 months of ibrutinib treatment. These receptors all come from a human donor with chronic lymphocytic leukemia.

V and J are TRBV4-1 and TRBJ2-7; either TRBD1 or TRBD2 may supply D (5 bases each). The CDR3 spans 18 residues. The germline CDR1 and CDR2 sequences are MGHRA and YSYEKL. V dropped 1 base and J dropped 0 bases, with 19 bases sitting between them. CDR3 residues: CASSQAVSLGVYSYEQYF. In DNA, the CDR3 is TGCGCCAGCAGCCAAGCGGTTTCTTTGGGGGTGTACTCCTACGAGCAGTACTTC.

V and J are TRBV5-6 and TRBJ1-2; 10 nucleotides agree with TRBD1. Germline trimming cut 7 bases from V and 1 base from J; bases unmatched to any gene: 13. The CDR3 totals 17 residues. The germline CDR1 and CDR2 sequences are SGHDT and YYEEEE. The CDR3 spells CASALGDRGLINYGYTF. CDR3 sequence (DNA): TGTGCCAGCGCACTGGGGGACAGGGGTCTCATTAACTATGGCTACACCTTC.

This clone was seen more than once but under ten times. The rearrangement joins TRBV12-5 to TRBJ2-1; TRBD2 agrees at 12 bases. With V trimmed by 3 bases and J by 4 bases, 10 bases remained unmatched. CDR1 is LGHNT, CDR2 FRNRAP, per germline. This CDR3 region has 18 residues. Here the CDR3 reads CASGFMTSGRSHYNEQFF. As DNA, the CDR3 is TGTGCTAGTGGTTTTATGACTAGCGGGAGATCTCATTACAATGAGCAGTTCTTC.

The genes are TRBV7-9 and TRBJ1-2; D gene unclear. The germline CDR1 and CDR2 sequences are SEHNR and FQNEAQ (reference sequence). The V end lost 5 bases, the J end lost 8 bases, and 12 bases lay between the germline ends. CDR3 length: 12 residues. CDR3 DNA sequence: TGTGCCAGCAGCCGGACCCTTTCCGGCTACACCTTC. This codes for CASSRTLSGYTF. Supplemented by reference TRBV7-9 and TRBJ1-2, the full variable domain reads DTGVSQNPRHKITKRGQNVTFRCDPISEHNRLYWYRQTLGQGPEFLTYFQNEAQLEKSRLLSDRFSAERPKGSFSTLEIQRTEQGDSAMYLCASSRTLSGYTFGSGTRLTVV.